This T cell receptor (beta chain) was obtained from a study of cytomegalovirus exposure and HLA in healthy donors. Trimming took 3 bases from V and 5 from J; bases not matched to a gene: 6. The CDR3 extends over 16 amino acids. Germline assignment: CDR1 SGHRS and CDR2 YFSETQ. Primers for the PCR totalled 60 Vbeta and 13 Jbeta. Assay: immunoSEQ multiplex PCR; the TCRdb copy retains only in-frame clones and omits some. The sample lists under 200,000 clones; 70% to 90% were seen once. The chain has TRBV5-1 and TRBJ2-3; TRBD2 matches 13 bases. The source is a man aged 18 to 29 in good health and CMV-seropositive. Material: PBMCs. This CDR3 is CASSSGLAGSGDTQYF. The CDR3 region has the DNA TGCGCCAGCAGCTCGGGACTAGCGGGGTCGGGAGATACGCAGTATTTT. Together with reference TRBV5-1 and TRBJ2-3, the CDR3 gives the full variable domain: KAGVTQTPRYLIKTRGQQVTLSCSPISGHRSVSWYQQTPGQGLQFLFEYFSETQRNKGNFPGRFSGRQFSNSRSEMNVSTLELGDSALYLCASSSGLAGSGDTQYFGPGTRLTVL.